Listed below are T cell receptor beta chains from one sample, sequenced in a study of shared clonotypes between healthy human individuals. Measured with immunoSEQ multiplex PCR; TCRdb has only the in-frame clones, and not every one. The sample records some 800,000 clones, more than 85% being singletons. The specimen was naive CD8+ T cells sorted from blood. Receptor source: a man aged 25 to 45 in good health. CDR3s include the opening cysteine and the closing phenylalanine or tryptophan. D genes are given only for firm matches. Clone size, where shown, is once, few, many, or a class for clones that have expanded.

V gene: TRBV5-5; J gene: TRBJ2-3; D gene: -; clone size: -; CDR3 protein: CASSLPLGNTDTQYF; CDR3 DNA: TGTGCCAGCAGCCTCCCCCTAGGGAACACAGATACGCAGTATTTT
V gene: TRBV15; J gene: TRBJ2-3; D gene: -; clone size: -; CDR3 protein: CATSRSGGRTSTDTQYF; CDR3 DNA: TGTGCCACCAGCAGGTCTGGCGGGCGAACTAGCACAGATACGCAGTATTTT
V gene: TRBV10-1; J gene: TRBJ2-3; D gene: TRBD1; clone size: -; CDR3 protein: CASSGSGTVTAGDTQYF; CDR3 DNA: TGCGCCAGCAGTGGATCCGGGACAGTGACCGCCGGAGATACGCAGTATTTT
V gene: TRBV27; J gene: TRBJ2-1; D gene: TRBD1; clone size: -; CDR3 protein: CASTGQGWNEQFF; CDR3 DNA: TGTGCCAGCACCGGACAGGGGTGGAATGAGCAGTTCTTC
V gene: TRBV6-6; J gene: TRBJ2-5; D gene: TRBD1; clone size: -; CDR3 protein: CASSDRGRETQYF; CDR3 DNA: TGTGCCAGCAGTGACAGGGGGCGCGAGACCCAGTACTTC
V gene: TRBV4-1; J gene: TRBJ1-5; D gene: TRBD1; clone size: once; CDR3 protein: CASSLTGTGGGQPQHF; CDR3 DNA: TGCGCCAGCAGCCTAACCGGGACAGGGGGAGGTCAGCCCCAGCATTTT
V gene: TRBV7-6; J gene: TRBJ2-1; D gene: TRBD2; clone size: -; CDR3 protein: CASELGGSSYNEQFF; CDR3 DNA: TGTGCCAGCGAGTTGGGCGGGAGCTCCTACAATGAGCAGTTCTTC
V gene: TRBV27; J gene: TRBJ2-3; D gene: TRBD2; clone size: -; CDR3 protein: CASSSRFEIGGRVPNTQYF; CDR3 DNA: TGTGCCAGCAGTTCGCGGTTTGAAATCGGCGGGAGGGTACCAAATACGCAGTATTTT
V gene: TRBV5-4; J gene: TRBJ1-1; D gene: TRBD1; clone size: -; CDR3 protein: CASSLYGTGLWNTEAFF; CDR3 DNA: TGTGCCAGCAGCTTGTATGGGACAGGGTTATGGAACACTGAAGCTTTCTTT
V gene: TRBV20-1; J gene: TRBJ2-1; D gene: -; clone size: -; CDR3 protein: CSAKVVVEQFF; CDR3 DNA: TGCAGTGCCAAGGTTGTTGTTGAGCAGTTCTTC
V gene: TRBV6-5; J gene: TRBJ2-7; D gene: TRBD2; clone size: -; CDR3 protein: CASRELAGPGEQYF; CDR3 DNA: TGTGCCAGCAGAGAACTAGCGGGTCCGGGCGAGCAGTACTTC
V gene: TRBV27; J gene: TRBJ1-4; D gene: TRBD1; clone size: -; CDR3 protein: CASRQGDLNEKLFF; CDR3 DNA: TGTGCCAGCCGGCAGGGGGACCTTAATGAAAAACTGTTTTTT
V gene: TRBV7-2; J gene: TRBJ2-7; D gene: TRBD1; clone size: -; CDR3 protein: CASNYRGSSYEQYF; CDR3 DNA: TGTGCCAGCAACTACAGGGGTTCCTCCTACGAGCAGTACTTC
V gene: TRBV7-2; J gene: TRBJ1-2; D gene: -; clone size: -; CDR3 protein: CASIEPGRYNGYTF; CDR3 DNA: TGTGCCAGCATCGAACCCGGACGGTATAATGGCTACACCTTC
V gene: TRBV4-1; J gene: TRBJ2-7; D gene: TRBD1; clone size: -; CDR3 protein: CASSQDDRGGEQYF; CDR3 DNA: TGCGCCAGCAGCCAAGACGACAGGGGTGGGGAGCAGTACTTC